The 12 T cell receptor beta chains given below trace back to one sample, sequenced in a study of cytomegalovirus exposure and HLA in healthy donors. TCRdb's table, derived via immunoSEQ multiplex PCR, lists solely in-frame clones and lacks some. The table has about 360,000 clones, 86% seen once; the top ten hold roughly 0.82%. The sequenced sample consisted of PBMCs. The source is a woman between 18 and 29 years old in good health and CMV-seronegative.

The gene calls are TRBV9 and TRBJ2-1, with 7 bases identical to TRBD1. This CDR3 comprises 15 residues. The germline V gene has CDR1 SGDLS and CDR2 YYNGEE. The junction had 9 bases not matched to a gene; V was cut back by 7 bases and J by 2 bases. The CDR3 spells CASSPRDSTYNEQFF. Written as DNA, the CDR3 is TGTGCCAGCTCCCCCCGGGACAGCACCTACAATGAGCAGTTCTTC.

This chain uses TRBV5-1 with TRBJ2-7; a weak D match, TRBD1 (6 bases). This CDR3 has 13 residues. Trimming left V 4 bases short and J 3 bases short, with 11 bases between. Germline CDR1 reads SGHRS; CDR2 reads YFSETQ. DNA for the CDR3: TGCGCCAGCAGCCCGGACAGCAACTACGAGCAGTACTTC. Its protein product is CASSPDSNYEQYF.

The V and J genes are TRBV6-5 and TRBJ1-5; 7 bases line up with TRBD1. Trimming cost V 4 bases and J 4 bases; bases outside gene matches: 4. Per the germline V gene, CDR1 is MNHEY and CDR2 is SVGAGI. This CDR3 is 14 amino acids long. The CDR3 DNA sequence: TGTGCCAGCAGTTGGAAGACAGGGAATCAGCCCCAGCATTTT. Its protein product is CASSWKTGNQPQHF.

This rearrangement joins TRBV27 to TRBJ2-2, with 7 bases matching TRBD2. Losses at the gene ends were 3 bases for V and 6 bases for J; bases not matched to a gene: 10. Germline CDR1 is MNHEY and CDR2 is SMNVEV (reference sequence). The CDR3 contains 16 residues. In DNA form, the CDR3 reads TGTGCCAGCAGTTTTCGTTTTGGGGGGGAGCCCGGGGAGCTGTTTTTT. Encoded protein: CASSFRFGGEPGELFF.

The rearrangement links TRBV7-6 to TRBJ2-7, with TRBD1 matching 7 bases. Trimming cost V 5 bases and J 5 bases; bases outside gene matches: 9. This CDR3 comprises 14 residues. Germline CDR1 SGHVS, CDR2 FNYEAQ. CDR3 in DNA: TGTGCCAGCAGCCGACAGGGAACGTCGAACGAGCAGTACTTC. Protein: CASSRQGTSNEQYF.

This sequence joins TRBV30 and TRBJ2-7; a possible D gene is TRBD1 (6 bases). CDR1 GTSNPN and CDR2 SVGIG come from the germline V gene (reference sequence). The V and J ends lost 4 bases and 6 bases respectively, with 16 bases between them. This CDR3 region has 13 residues. CDR3 in DNA: TGTGCCTGGAACTCAGGGGTGAAGGGCGAGCAGTACTTC. This gives the protein CAWNSGVKGEQYF.

The chain combines TRBV28 with TRBJ1-4; a weak D match, TRBD1 (6 bases). There are 15 residues in the CDR3. CDR1 is MDHEN, CDR2 SYDVKM, per germline. V lost 3 bases, J lost 3 bases, and 11 bases lay in between. The CDR3 sequence is CASSFRTASNEKLFF. CDR3 DNA: TGTGCCAGCAGTTTTCGGACAGCCTCTAATGAAAAACTGTTTTTT. Using reference TRBV28 and TRBJ1-4 for the parts outside the CDR3, the full variable domain is DVKVTQSSRYLVKRTGEKVFLECVQDMDHENMFWYRQDPGLGLRLIYFSYDVKMKEKGDIPEGYSVSREKKERFSLILESASTNQTSMYLCASSFRTASNEKLFFGSGTQLSVL.

The J gene is TRBJ1-2, the V gene TRBV25-1; 9 nucleotides line up with TRBD1. The ends lost 3 bases at V and 4 bases at J; junction bases unmatched: 6. CDR1 and CDR2 from the germline V gene are MGHDK and SYGVNS. This CDR3 contains 15 residues. CDR3 sequence: CASSDQGQGAYGYTF. CDR3 coding DNA: TGTGCCAGCAGTGATCAGGGACAGGGAGCCTATGGCTACACCTTC.

The chain has TRBV28 and TRBJ1-2; 8 bases fit TRBD1. Germline CDR1 reads MDHEN; CDR2 reads SYDVKM. The CDR3 covers 15 residues. The J segment lost 1 base and the V segment lost 7 bases, leaving 8 bases of the junction unmatched. The chain's CDR3 is CASTTMDRVNYGYTF. For the CDR3, the DNA is TGTGCCAGCACCACGATGGACAGGGTTAACTATGGCTACACCTTC.

The chain combines TRBV28 with TRBJ2-3; no definite D call. The V and J ends lost 4 bases and 3 bases respectively, with 5 bases between them. This CDR3 has 12 residues. Looked up from germline, CDR1 is MDHEN and CDR2 is SYDVKM. In DNA form, the CDR3 reads TGTGCCAGCAGTTCCAATACAGATACGCAGTATTTT. Encoded protein: CASSSNTDTQYF.

Only one count was recorded for this clone. The J gene is TRBJ1-2, the V gene TRBV28; no reliable D call. Trimming pared 3 bases from V and 2 bases from J, leaving 13 bases between. CDR1 and CDR2 from the germline V gene are MDHEN and SYDVKM. The CDR3 extends over 15 amino acids. In nucleotides, the CDR3 is TGTGCCAGCAGTTTTGTCCCTCCTAAGAACTATGGCTACACCTTC. It is translated as CASSFVPPKNYGYTF.

The chain recombines TRBV25-1 with TRBJ1-5; no reliable D call. The germline V gene encodes CDR1 MGHDK and CDR2 SYGVNS. This CDR3 comprises 14 residues. V was cut by 3 bases and J by 11 bases, with 17 bases left in between. The CDR3 nucleotides read TGTGCCAGCAGTGACAGTCTTTATGCTGAAGCCCAGCATTTT. Translated: CASSDSLYAEAQHF.